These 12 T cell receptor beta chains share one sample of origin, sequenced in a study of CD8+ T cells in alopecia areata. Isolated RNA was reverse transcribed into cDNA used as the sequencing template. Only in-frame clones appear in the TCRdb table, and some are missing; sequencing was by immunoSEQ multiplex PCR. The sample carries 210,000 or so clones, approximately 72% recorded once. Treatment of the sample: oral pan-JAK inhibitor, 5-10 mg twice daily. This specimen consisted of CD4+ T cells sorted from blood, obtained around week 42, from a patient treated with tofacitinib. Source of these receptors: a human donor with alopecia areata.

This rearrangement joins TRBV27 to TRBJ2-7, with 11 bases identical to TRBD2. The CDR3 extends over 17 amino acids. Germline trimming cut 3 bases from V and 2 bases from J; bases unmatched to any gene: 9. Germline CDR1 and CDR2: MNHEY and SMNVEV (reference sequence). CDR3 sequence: CASSFRLTSGVAYEQYF. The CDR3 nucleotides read TGTGCCAGCAGTTTTCGCCTGACTAGCGGGGTTGCCTACGAGCAGTACTTC.

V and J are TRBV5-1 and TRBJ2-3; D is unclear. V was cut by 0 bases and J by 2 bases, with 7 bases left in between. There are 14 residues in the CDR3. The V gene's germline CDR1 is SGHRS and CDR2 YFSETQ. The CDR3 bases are TGCGCCAGCAGCTTGGTCCGCTCCACAGATACGCAGTATTTT. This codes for CASSLVRSTDTQYF. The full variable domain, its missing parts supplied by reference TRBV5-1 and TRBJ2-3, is KAGVTQTPRYLIKTRGQQVTLSCSPISGHRSVSWYQQTPGQGLQFLFEYFSETQRNKGNFPGRFSGRQFSNSRSEMNVSTLELGDSALYLCASSLVRSTDTQYFGPGTRLTVL.

As DNA, the CDR3 is TGTGCCTGGGGATCTGGGGATACGCAGTATTTT. The encoded protein is CAWGSGDTQYF. The chain combines TRBV30 with TRBJ2-3; D is unresolved. Deletions cut 5 bases from V and 6 bases from J, with 9 bases between. This CDR3 spans 11 amino acids. Germline-derived CDR1 and CDR2 are GTSNPN and SVGIG (reference sequence).

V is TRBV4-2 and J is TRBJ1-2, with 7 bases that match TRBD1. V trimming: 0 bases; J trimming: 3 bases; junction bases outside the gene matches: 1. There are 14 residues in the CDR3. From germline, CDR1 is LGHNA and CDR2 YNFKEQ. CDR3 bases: TGTGCCAGCAGCCAAGATACAGGGGACTATGGCTACACCTTC. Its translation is CASSQDTGDYGYTF.

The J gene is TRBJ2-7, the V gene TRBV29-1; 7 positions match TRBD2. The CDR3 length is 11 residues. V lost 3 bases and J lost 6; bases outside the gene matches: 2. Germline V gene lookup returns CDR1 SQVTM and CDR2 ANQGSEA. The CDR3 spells CSVESGGEQYF. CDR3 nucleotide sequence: TGCAGCGTTGAGTCGGGGGGCGAGCAGTACTTC.

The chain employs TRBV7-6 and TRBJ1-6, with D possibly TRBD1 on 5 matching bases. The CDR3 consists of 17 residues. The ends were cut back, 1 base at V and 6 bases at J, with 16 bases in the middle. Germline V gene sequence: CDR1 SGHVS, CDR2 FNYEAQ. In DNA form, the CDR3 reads TGTGCCAGCAGCTTAGACCGTAATCAGGGAGGTAATTCACCCCTCCACTTT. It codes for CASSLDRNQGGNSPLHF.

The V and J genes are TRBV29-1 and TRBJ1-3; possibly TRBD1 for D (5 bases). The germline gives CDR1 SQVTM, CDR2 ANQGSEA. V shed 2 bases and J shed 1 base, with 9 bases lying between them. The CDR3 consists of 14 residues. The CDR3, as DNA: TGCAGCGTTGAAACGCAGGGTTCTGGAAACACCATATATTTT. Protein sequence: CSVETQGSGNTIYF.

The CDR3 coding sequence is TGTGCCAGCAGTTTAAATTCAGGGCTAGTTGCGATCGGGGAGCTGTTTTTT. Amino acids: CASSLNSGLVAIGELFF. This sequence joins TRBV28 and TRBJ2-2, with a weak D call TRBD1 (5 bases). The CDR3 length is 17 residues. Trimming took off 2 bases at V and 7 bases at J, with 20 bases between the two ends. From germline, CDR1 is MDHEN and CDR2 SYDVKM.

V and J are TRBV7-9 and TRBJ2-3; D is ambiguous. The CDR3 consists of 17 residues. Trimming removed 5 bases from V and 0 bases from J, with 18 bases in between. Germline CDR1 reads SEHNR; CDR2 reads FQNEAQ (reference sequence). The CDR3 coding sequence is TGTGCCAGCAGCGTAGAGTGGCTAGGCCCCAGCACAGATACGCAGTATTTT. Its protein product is CASSVEWLGPSTDTQYF. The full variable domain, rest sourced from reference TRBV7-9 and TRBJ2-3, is DTGVSQNPRHKITKRGQNVTFRCDPISEHNRLYWYRQTLGQGPEFLTYFQNEAQLEKSRLLSDRFSAERPKGSFSTLEIQRTEQGDSAMYLCASSVEWLGPSTDTQYFGPGTRLTVL.

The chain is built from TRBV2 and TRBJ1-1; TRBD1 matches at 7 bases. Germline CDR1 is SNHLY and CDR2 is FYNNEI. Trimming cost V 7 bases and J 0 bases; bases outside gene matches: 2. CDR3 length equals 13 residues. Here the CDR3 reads CASNQGVNTEAFF. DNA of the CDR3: TGTGCCAGCAATCAGGGGGTGAACACTGAAGCTTTCTTT.

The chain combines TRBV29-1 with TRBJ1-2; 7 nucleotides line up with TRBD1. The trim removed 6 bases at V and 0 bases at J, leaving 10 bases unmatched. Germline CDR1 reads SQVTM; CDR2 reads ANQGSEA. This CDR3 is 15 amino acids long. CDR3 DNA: TGCAGCGTCGATATGGACAGGTCGGCTAACTATGGCTACACCTTC. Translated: CSVDMDRSANYGYTF.

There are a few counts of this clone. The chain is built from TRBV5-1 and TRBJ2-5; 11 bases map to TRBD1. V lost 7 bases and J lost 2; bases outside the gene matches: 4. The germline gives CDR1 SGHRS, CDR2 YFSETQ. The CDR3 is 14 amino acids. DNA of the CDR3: TGCGCCAGCGGGACAGGGGGAAATCAAGAGACCCAGTACTTC. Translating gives CASGTGGNQETQYF.